A few counts support the clone carrying this TCR beta chain. The antigen remains undetermined. The sample belongs to a study of blood T cells in healthy people across ages. General study points: TCR beta diversity correlated strongly with naive T cell percentage. Changes in expanded clonotypes were possibly confounded, as the CMV status of donors was unknown. Roughly linearly, TCR beta diversity per million T cells fell as age increased.

The use of a sample-barcoded 5' primer and a J-beta primer mix characterized a second PCR of roughly 7 to 12 cycles. TCRdb passed the 5' RACE reads through MiXCR, listing each CDR3 protein once. Of about 1 million distinct CDR3 sequences listed, under 55% are singletons. V was pared by 0 bases and J by 4 bases, with 9 bases of the junction left unmatched. Germline loops: CDR1 SGHRS, CDR2 YFSETQ. This CDR3 spans 16 amino acids. The specimen was blood. The receptor's source is a woman aged 60 to 75 in good health. V is TRBV5-1 and J is TRBJ2-7; TRBD2 aligns across 8 bases. CDR3 region: CASSLVGSGSTYEQYF. CDR3 DNA sequence: TGCGCCAGCAGCTTGGTGGGAAGCGGGAGTACGTACGAGCAGTACTTC.